A selection of T cell receptor beta chains follows, all from one sample in a study of cytomegalovirus exposure and HLA in healthy donors. The method was immunoSEQ multiplex PCR; TCRdb's version includes in-frame clones alone and lacks a portion of them. The table lists 150,000 to 200,000 clones, about 81% of them singletons. Sequencing was carried out using PBMCs. The receptors come from a girl aged 2-10 years in good health and CMV-seropositive. Both conserved end residues are part of each CDR3. D genes are given only for firm matches. Some rows mark clone size as missing; the rest say once, few, many or name a class of expanded clone.

size	D	V	J	DNA	CDR3
.	TRBD1	TRBV18	TRBJ1-2	TGTGCCAGCTCACCACGGGACAGGAGTAACTATGGCTACACCTTC	CASSPRDRSNYGYTF
once	.	TRBV6-5	TRBJ1-2	TGTGCCAGCAGTTACTCGGCAGGAAACTATGGCTACACCTTC	CASSYSAGNYGYTF
.	.	TRBV27	TRBJ1-4	TGTGCCAGCAGCCCAGGGCGTAATGAAAAACTGTTTTTT	CASSPGRNEKLFF
.	.	TRBV5-1	TRBJ2-5	TGCGCCAGCACCTACCAAGAGACCCAGTACTTC	CASTYQETQYF
.	.	TRBV28	TRBJ1-3	TGTGCCAGCAGTTCTCCCAGGGGAAACACCATATATTTT	CASSSPRGNTIYF
.	TRBD2	TRBV7-2	TRBJ2-7	TGTGCCAGCAGCTTACATGGGGGACTAGCCTCCGAGCAGTACTTC	CASSLHGGLASEQYF
once	.	TRBV11-2	TRBJ2-7	TGTGCCAGCAGCTCCGCGAGGCACCCCCAGGGTTTCTACTTC	CASSSARHPQGFYF
.	TRBD2	TRBV4-1	TRBJ2-3	TGCGCCAGCAGCCAGTTAGCGGGAGTGAACACAGATACGCAGTATTTT	CASSQLAGVNTDTQYF
.	TRBD2	TRBV7-8	TRBJ2-2	TGTGCCAGCAGCTTAAGAAGGGTGGCGGGGGAAAGGGGGGAGCTGTTTTTT	CASSLRRVAGERGELFF
.	TRBD1	TRBV10-3	TRBJ2-1	TGTGCCATCACCCCGGGACAGGGTAACAATGAGCAGTTCTTC	CAITPGQGNNEQFF
.	.	TRBV7-3	TRBJ1-4	TGTGCCAGCAGCTTAACTGGGGGGACTAATGAAAAACTGTTTTTT	CASSLTGGTNEKLFF
.	.	TRBV2	TRBJ1-3	TGTGCCACACACCCGCTCTCTGGAAACACCATATATTTT	CATHPLSGNTIYF
once	TRBD2	TRBV30	TRBJ2-1	TGTGCCTTCAATAGCGGGAGGTCAAATGAGCAGTTCTTC	CAFNSGRSNEQFF
.	.	TRBV7-3	TRBJ2-3	TGTGCCAGCAGACCAACGGCAGGGGCCCCAGATACGCAGTATTTT	CASRPTAGAPDTQYF
.	.	TRBV4-1	TRBJ1-1	TGCGCCAGCAGCCTCACAAACCATGGACAGTACACTGAAGCTTTCTTT	CASSLTNHGQYTEAFF
.	TRBD2	TRBV7-6	TRBJ2-1	TGTGCCAGCAGCCTAACTAGCGGGAATTACAATGAGCAGTTCTTC	CASSLTSGNYNEQFF
.	TRBD2	TRBV4-1	TRBJ2-1	TGCGCCAGCAGCCAAGATATGACTAGCGGGAGGGGAGAGCAGTTCTTC	CASSQDMTSGRGEQFF
.	.	TRBV5-1	TRBJ1-1	TGCGCCAGCAGCTTGGAGCCAGGGCGGAACACTGAAGCTTTCTTT	CASSLEPGRNTEAFF
.	TRBD2	TRBV6-4	TRBJ2-3	TGTGCCAGCAGTGACTCGACGGGAGGGCCAGATACGCAGTATTTT	CASSDSTGGPDTQYF
few	.	TRBV28	TRBJ2-1	TGTGCCAGCAGTTTTACTAGTTTCGATGAGCAGTTCTTC	CASSFTSFDEQFF
.	.	TRBV19	TRBJ1-1	TGTGCCAGTAGTCGAGTAGGGGACACTGAAGCTTTCTTT	CASSRVGDTEAFF
.	TRBD2	TRBV11-2	TRBJ2-2	TGTGCCAGCAGCTTTTTGCGGGGGGGAACCGGGGAGCTGTTTTTT	CASSFLRGGTGELFF
.	.	TRBV5-4	TRBJ2-7	TGTGCCAGCAGCGAACTTTTCTCCTACGAGCAGTACTTC	CASSELFSYEQYF
.	TRBD2	TRBV27	TRBJ2-7	TGTGCCAGCAGTTCCAGGGAACCCGGGAGGGAGCAGTACTTC	CASSSREPGREQYF
.	.	TRBV21-1	TRBJ2-5	TGTGCCAGCAGCAAAGAACTAGCGGGAGCGCAAGAGACCCAGTACTTC	CASSKELAGAQETQYF
.	.	TRBV29-1	TRBJ2-7	TGCACCTCCAAAACGACGGGATCCCCTAAGAAGCAGTACTTC	CTSKTTGSPKKQYF
.	.	TRBV19	TRBJ2-1	TGTGCCAGTAGGCACAGGCCCAATGAGCAGTTCTTC	CASRHRPNEQFF
.	TRBD1	TRBV6-1	TRBJ1-5	TGTGCCAGCAGACGACAGGGAGTTGAGCCCCAGCATTTT	CASRRQGVEPQHF
.	TRBD1	TRBV28	TRBJ2-1	TGTGCCAGCAGTACCGGGACAGGGGGTTACGATGAGCAGTTCTTC	CASSTGTGGYDEQFF
.	.	TRBV30	TRBJ1-4	TGTGCCTGGAGTGGCCTGGGGGGGAATGAAAAACTGTTTTTT	CAWSGLGGNEKLFF
.	.	TRBV30	TRBJ1-1	TGTGCCTGGAGTCGGGACTCCTATCGGGCTGAAGCTTTCTTT	CAWSRDSYRAEAFF
.	TRBD1	TRBV29-1	TRBJ1-1	TGCAGCGTTGACGGGACAGGGGGCTCAAATGAAGCTTTCTTT	CSVDGTGGSNEAFF
.	TRBD1	TRBV2	TRBJ1-5	TGTGCCAGCCGACAGGGAATCGGTCAGCCCCAGCATTTT	CASRQGIGQPQHF
few	.	TRBV6-1	TRBJ2-3	TGTGCCAGCAAAAGAGAGGATATCTTCGATACGCAGTATTTT	CASKREDIFDTQYF
.	TRBD2	TRBV29-1	TRBJ2-3	TGCAGCGTTGGAGCCCCCCTGGCGGGAGTTCAGTATTTT	CSVGAPLAGVQYF
.	.	TRBV11-3	TRBJ2-5	TGTGCCAGCAGCCAAGGGGGAGGGATTCACGGAGAGACCCAGTACTTC	CASSQGGGIHGETQYF
.	TRBD2	TRBV7-3	TRBJ2-3	TGTGCCAGCAGCTTAAGGGGCCCTAGCGGGAGATTTGATACGCAGTATTTT	CASSLRGPSGRFDTQYF
.	.	TRBV28	TRBJ1-1	TGTGCCAGTAGAGAGAACACTGAAGCTTTCTTT	CASRENTEAFF
.	.	TRBV2	TRBJ1-2	TGTGCCAGCAGAATAACAGTGACCTATGGCTACACCTTC	CASRITVTYGYTF
few	.	TRBV30	TRBJ2-5	TGTGCCTGGCTACGACGGGAGTGGGAGACCCAGTACTTC	CAWLRREWETQYF
.	.	TRBV28	TRBJ2-5	TGTGCCAGCAGTTCCCAGGGTAGGGAGACCCAGTACTTC	CASSSQGRETQYF